The sequence of this T cell receptor (beta chain) was determined in a study of blood T cell repertoires in COVID-19. The CDR3 has 15 amino acids. V dropped 4 bases and J dropped 14; count of bases not matched to a gene: 12. Germline V gene sequence: CDR1 SGHNT, CDR2 YYREEE (reference sequence). Generated by immunoSEQ multiplex PCR, the TCRdb table keeps only in-frame clones and is missing some. This table has tens of thousands of clones, approximately 81% appearing once. Material: peripheral blood. The sequence derives from an older man with acute or convalescent COVID-19. The chain carries TRBV5-4 and TRBJ1-6; 10 positions agree with TRBD1. As DNA, the CDR3 is TGTGCCAGCAGCGAAAGAGGACAGGGGGTCCCTACCCTCCACTTT. This sequence encodes CASSERGQGVPTLHF.